This TCR beta chain was sequenced for a study of metastatic and nonmetastatic thyroid tumors. Overall study context: From malignant and benign thyroid patients, repertoires in blood and in tumor or nodule tissue were compared.

In the original workflow: To classify distant metastasis in papillary thyroid cancer, a model was built from CDR3 differences across clinicopathological groups. TCRdb re-analyzed the PCR reads through MiXCR. It is TCRdb's table, rather than the study itself, that gives the V and J calls and clone size. The sample lists roughly 40,000 clones; around 17% were seen once. Many counts were recorded for this clone. Its antigen is not known. Germline lookup yields CDR1 SNHLY and CDR2 FYNNEI. The germline V and J ends were trimmed by 3 bases and 9 bases, with 20 bases remaining between them. The CDR3 extends over 15 amino acids. Each patient went into thyroid surgery without having received any treatment. Study-level results: Malignant tumors reportedly showed significantly higher TCR beta diversity than benign nodules in both blood and tumor.

Sample: blood. This TCR came from a female donor with papillary thyroid cancer or a benign thyroid nodule (not recorded which). Some clones in this sample may be carry-over from other donors' samples. This rearrangement joins TRBV2 to TRBJ1-1; D is uncertain. The CDR3 DNA sequence: TGTGCCAGCAGTGACTCCTTGAAGGGCCCGCCTCAAGCTTTCTTT. It translates to CASSDSLKGPPQAFF.